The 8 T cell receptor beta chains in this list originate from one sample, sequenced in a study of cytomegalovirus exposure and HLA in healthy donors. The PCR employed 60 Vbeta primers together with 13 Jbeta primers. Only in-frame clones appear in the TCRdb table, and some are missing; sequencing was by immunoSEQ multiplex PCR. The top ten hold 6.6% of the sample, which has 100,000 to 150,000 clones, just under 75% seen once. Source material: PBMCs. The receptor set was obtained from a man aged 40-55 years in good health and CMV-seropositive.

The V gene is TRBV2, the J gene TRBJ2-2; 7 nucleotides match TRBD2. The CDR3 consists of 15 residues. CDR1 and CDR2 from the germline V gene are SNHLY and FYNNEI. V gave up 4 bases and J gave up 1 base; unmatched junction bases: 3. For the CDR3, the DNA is TGTGCCAGCAGTGGGTTAGCGGGGAACACCGGGGAGCTGTTTTTT. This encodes CASSGLAGNTGELFF.

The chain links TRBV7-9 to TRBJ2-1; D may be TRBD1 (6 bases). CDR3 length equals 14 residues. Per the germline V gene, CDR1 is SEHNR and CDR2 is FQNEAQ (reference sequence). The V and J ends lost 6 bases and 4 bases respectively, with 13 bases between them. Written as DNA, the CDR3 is TGTGCCAGCAGTGAGACAGGCCTATACAATGAGCAGTTCTTC. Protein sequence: CASSETGLYNEQFF. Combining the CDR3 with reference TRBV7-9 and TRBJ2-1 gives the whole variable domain DTGVSQNPRHKITKRGQNVTFRCDPISEHNRLYWYRQTLGQGPEFLTYFQNEAQLEKSRLLSDRFSAERPKGSFSTLEIQRTEQGDSAMYLCASSETGLYNEQFFGPGTRLTVL.

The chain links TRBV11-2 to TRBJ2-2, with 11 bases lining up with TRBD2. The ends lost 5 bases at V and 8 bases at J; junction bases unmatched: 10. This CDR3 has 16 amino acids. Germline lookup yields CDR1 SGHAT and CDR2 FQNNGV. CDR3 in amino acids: CASSTGTSGLGGELFF. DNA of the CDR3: TGTGCCAGCAGCACCGGGACTAGCGGACTTGGGGGGGAGCTGTTTTTT.

CDR3 amino acids: CASSARTGWSNQPQHF. The CDR3 region has the DNA TGTGCCAGCAGCGCCCGGACAGGGTGGAGCAATCAGCCCCAGCATTTT. J is TRBJ1-5 and V is TRBV7-2; 8 nucleotides agree with TRBD1. CDR3 length equals 16 residues. V trimming: 5 bases; J trimming: 1 base; junction bases outside the gene matches: 7. Germline assignment: CDR1 SGHTA and CDR2 FQGNSA.

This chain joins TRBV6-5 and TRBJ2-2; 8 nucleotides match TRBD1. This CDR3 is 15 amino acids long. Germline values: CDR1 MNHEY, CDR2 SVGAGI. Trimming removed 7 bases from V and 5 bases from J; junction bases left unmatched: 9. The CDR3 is CASTARQGQTGELFF. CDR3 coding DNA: TGTGCCAGCACCGCCCGACAGGGGCAAACCGGGGAGCTGTTTTTT.

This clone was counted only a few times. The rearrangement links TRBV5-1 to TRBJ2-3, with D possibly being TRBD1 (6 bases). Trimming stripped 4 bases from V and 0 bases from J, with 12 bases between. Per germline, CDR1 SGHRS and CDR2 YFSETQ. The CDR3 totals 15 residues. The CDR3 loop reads CASSLGTQSTDTQYF. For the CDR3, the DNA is TGCGCCAGCAGCCTCGGGACACAGAGCACAGATACGCAGTATTTT.

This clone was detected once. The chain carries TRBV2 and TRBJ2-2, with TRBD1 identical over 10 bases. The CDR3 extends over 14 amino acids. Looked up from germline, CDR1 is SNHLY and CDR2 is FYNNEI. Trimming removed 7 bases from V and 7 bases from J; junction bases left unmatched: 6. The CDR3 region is CASTGDRGFGELFF. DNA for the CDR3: TGTGCCAGCACCGGGGACAGGGGATTCGGGGAGCTGTTTTTT.

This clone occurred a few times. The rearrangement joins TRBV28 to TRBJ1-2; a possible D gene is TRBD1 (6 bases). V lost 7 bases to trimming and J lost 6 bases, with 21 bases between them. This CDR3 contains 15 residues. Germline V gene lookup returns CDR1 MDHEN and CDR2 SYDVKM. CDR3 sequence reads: CASTLGVGTNDGYTF. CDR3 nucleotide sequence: TGTGCCAGCACCCTCGGCGTCGGGACAAATGATGGCTACACCTTC.